Listed here are 25 T cell receptor beta chains from one sample, sequenced in a study of beta chain features in type 1 diabetes. Expressed TCRB transcripts were sequenced because the isolated RNA had all been reverse transcribed beforehand. The protocol was immunoSEQ multiplex PCR, while the TCRdb copy is restricted to in-frame clones and leaves out a portion. In the table there are approximately 170,000 clones, 9% to 10% of which are singletons. Material: central memory CD4+ T cells from blood. These receptor sequences come from a woman in her late teens or twenties in good health.

This clone was detected a few times. The rearrangement links TRBV7-2 to TRBJ2-1, with 12 bases aligning to TRBD2. The germline CDR1 and CDR2 sequences are SGHTA and FQGNSA. The junction had 3 bases not matched to a gene; V was cut back by 4 bases and J by 2 bases. The length of the CDR3 is 16 residues. The CDR3 bases are TGTGCCAGCAGCTCTAGCGGGAGGGATACCTACAATGAGCAGTTCTTC. Amino acids: CASSSSGRDTYNEQFF.

The chain employs TRBV18 and TRBJ1-1, with TRBD1 identical over 8 bases. V lost 2 bases to trimming and J lost 4 bases; unmatched junction nucleotides: 9. The CDR3 has 16 amino acids. Germline CDR1 and CDR2: KGHSH and LQKENI. As DNA, the CDR3 is TGTGCCAGCTCACCATTAGCAGGGGGCGGCGGCACTGAAGCTTTCTTT. It is translated as CASSPLAGGGGTEAFF.

The chain employs TRBV7-9 and TRBJ2-7; 11 bases are a match to TRBD2. This CDR3 region has 13 residues. CDR1 and CDR2 from the germline V gene are SEHNR and FQNEAQ (reference sequence). J lost 3 bases, V lost 8 bases, and 3 bases had no gene match. The CDR3 nucleotides read TGTGCCAGCGTCCTAGCGGGAGGCTACGAGCAGTACTTC. It encodes CASVLAGGYEQYF.

The table lists this clone with a few counts. The rearrangement joins TRBV10-3 to TRBJ2-3, with a tentative D call TRBD2 (6 bases). Trimming shortened V by 11 bases and J by 5 bases, and 17 bases separated the two germline ends. This CDR3 is built from 13 residues. Looked up from germline, CDR1 is ENHRY and CDR2 is SYGVKD. CDR3 in DNA: TGTGCCTCCGGGGAGGAGGAGGGAGATACGCAGTATTTT. It is translated as CASGEEEGDTQYF.

V gene TRBV7-9 combines with J gene TRBJ1-2; 10 bases are shared with TRBD1. CDR3 length: 14 amino acids. Germline-derived CDR1 and CDR2 are SEHNR and FQNEAQ (reference sequence). Trimming took 5 bases from V and 12 from J; bases not matched to a gene: 12. CDR3 sequence: CASSPSTDRGIHTF. The DNA for the CDR3 is TGTGCCAGCAGCCCATCCACGGACAGGGGGATTCACACCTTC.

This clone was picked up a small number of times. The rearrangement joins TRBV30 to TRBJ2-7, with 11 bases lining up with TRBD2. J lost 5 bases, V lost 1 base, and 7 bases had no gene match. Germline lookup yields CDR1 GTSNPN and CDR2 SVGIG (reference sequence). The CDR3 has 15 amino acids. The CDR3 DNA reads TGTGCCTGGAGTGACGGACTAGCGGGTGTCGACGAGCAGTACTTC. Translated, it gives CAWSDGLAGVDEQYF.

The chain uses TRBV5-1 and TRBJ2-1, with 8 bases aligning to TRBD1. V dropped 2 bases and J dropped 10; count of bases not matched to a gene: 11. The length of the CDR3 is 15 residues. In germline, CDR1 is SGHRS, CDR2 YFSETQ. CDR3 in DNA: TGCGCCAGCAGCTTAGAAGGACAGGGCTCTCGAGAGCAGTTCTTC. Amino acids: CASSLEGQGSREQFF.

This clone was found a few times. The rearrangement joins TRBV2 to TRBJ1-4; 8 nucleotides line up with TRBD1. J lost 8 bases, V lost 5 bases, and 7 bases had no gene match. Germline CDR1 reads SNHLY; CDR2 reads FYNNEI. This CDR3 contains 14 residues. Written as DNA, the CDR3 is TGTGCCAGCAGTCTACAGGGGGAAATGGAAAAACTGTTTTTT. This gives the protein CASSLQGEMEKLFF. Filled out from reference TRBV2 and TRBJ1-4, the complete variable domain reads EPEVTQTPSHQVTQMGQEVILRCVPISNHLYFYWYRQILGQKVEFLVSFYNNEISEKSEIFDDQFSVERPDGSNFTLKIRSTKLEDSAMYFCASSLQGEMEKLFFGSGTQLSVL.

The rearrangement joins TRBV6-6 to TRBJ2-3; D gene ambiguous. Germline-derived CDR1 and CDR2 are MNHNY and SVGAGI (reference sequence). Trimming removed 0 bases at V and 4 bases at J, with 8 bases between. There are 14 residues in the CDR3. CDR3 in amino acids: CASSYSNRPDTQYF. CDR3 DNA: TGTGCCAGCAGTTACTCGAACAGACCAGATACGCAGTATTTT.

The chain employs TRBV10-2 and TRBJ1-1; D call uncertain. Germline CDR1 is WSHSY and CDR2 is SAAADI. The ends were cut back, 6 bases at V and 3 bases at J, with 11 bases in the middle. The CDR3 runs 13 residues. The DNA of the CDR3 is TGCGCCAGCAGGAGGGCTGTCGACACTGAAGCTTTCTTT. It encodes CASRRAVDTEAFF.

This chain uses TRBV5-1 with TRBJ2-5; no clear D. Trimming cost V 0 bases and J 3 bases, with 6 bases left between them. CDR1 SGHRS and CDR2 YFSETQ come from the germline V gene. This CDR3 region has 13 residues. CDR3 residues: CASSLEAKETQYF. The CDR3 bases are TGCGCCAGCAGCTTGGAAGCCAAAGAGACCCAGTACTTC.

Only a few counts were recorded for this clone. The J gene is TRBJ1-1, the V gene TRBV30, with no clear D. This CDR3 is 13 amino acids long. Germline CDR1 and CDR2: GTSNPN and SVGIG (reference sequence). Between the trimmed V and J ends, which lost 3 bases and 1 base, there was a span of 9 bases. The chain's CDR3 is CAWSREGNTEAFF. The DNA of the CDR3 is TGTGCCTGGAGCCGGGAGGGGAACACTGAAGCTTTCTTT.

Many counts were recorded for this clone. The chain uses TRBV18 and TRBJ2-7, with TRBD1 matching over 8 bases. CDR3 length: 14 amino acids. V trimming: 4 bases; J trimming: 4 bases; junction bases outside the gene matches: 6. Germline lookup yields CDR1 KGHSH and CDR2 LQKENI. The CDR3 loop is CASSQDRVRYEQYF. The CDR3 DNA reads as TGTGCCAGCTCACAGGACAGGGTGAGGTACGAGCAGTACTTC.

Only a few counts were recorded for this clone. The rearrangement uses TRBV7-8 and TRBJ2-2; no reliable D call. CDR3 length: 14 amino acids. The germline V gene encodes CDR1 SGHVS and CDR2 FQNEAQ. V lost 3 bases and J lost 5, with 10 bases in between. The CDR3 is CASSLRSLTGELFF. The CDR3 region has the DNA TGTGCCAGCAGCTTGAGGTCCTTAACCGGGGAGCTGTTTTTT.

The genes are TRBV7-9 and TRBJ2-3; tentative D call: TRBD2 (6 bases). V was pared by 5 bases and J by 3 bases, with 12 bases between. The CDR3 contains 14 residues. The V gene's germline CDR1 is SEHNR and CDR2 FQNEAQ (reference sequence). The CDR3 region has the DNA TGTGCCAGCAGCCAGAGCCGGGGGACAGATACGCAGTATTTT. Translating gives CASSQSRGTDTQYF.

This clone was observed a few times. The rearrangement joins TRBV7-8 to TRBJ2-1; TRBD2 matches at 8 bases. The CDR3 totals 13 residues. V shed 5 bases, J shed 15 bases, and the junction held 12 bases outside the gene matches. Germline CDR1 SGHVS, CDR2 FQNEAQ. The CDR3 region is CASSQEGPGGGFF. The CDR3 region has the DNA TGTGCCAGCAGCCAGGAGGGACCGGGAGGGGGGTTCTTC.

V gene TRBV5-1 combines with J gene TRBJ1-6, with 11 bases fitting TRBD1. The germline gives CDR1 SGHRS, CDR2 YFSETQ. Trimming took 2 bases from V and 8 from J; bases not matched to a gene: 3. This CDR3 has 15 residues. The CDR3 reads CASSFAGQGDSPLHF. Here the CDR3 DNA reads TGCGCCAGCAGCTTTGCGGGACAGGGGGATTCACCCCTCCACTTT.

The V and J genes are TRBV11-1 and TRBJ1-1, with TRBD1 identical over 8 bases. V dropped 5 bases and J dropped 4; count of bases not matched to a gene: 6. CDR1 is SGHAT, CDR2 FQDESV, per germline (reference sequence). CDR3 length equals 14 residues. CDR3 DNA sequence: TGTGCCAGCAGCCCCGACAGGGGAAGCACTGAAGCTTTCTTT. This gives the protein CASSPDRGSTEAFF.

The V call is TRBV30, the J call TRBJ2-7, with D uncertain. V was cut by 1 base and J by 1 base, with 8 bases left in between. The CDR3 loop spans 13 amino acids. Germline CDR1 reads GTSNPN; CDR2 reads SVGIG (reference sequence). CDR3 DNA: TGTGCCTGGAGTGACGGGTTATCCTACGAGCAGTACTTC. Residues: CAWSDGLSYEQYF.

This clone was detected ten times or more. The chain recombines TRBV7-9 with TRBJ2-1, with D possibly being TRBD2 (7 bases). V was cut by 5 bases and J by 2 bases, with 19 bases left in between. Germline-derived CDR1 and CDR2 are SEHNR and FQNEAQ (reference sequence). CDR3 length: 17 amino acids. CDR3 DNA: TGTGCCAGCAGCGGGGGGGGCGGGACCTTTGCCTACAATGAGCAGTTCTTC. This encodes CASSGGGGTFAYNEQFF.

This clone was detected only a few times. The sample holds other DNA sequences that translate to the same CDR3. The chain has TRBV18 and TRBJ2-7; 11 nucleotides match TRBD1. Trimming removed 2 bases from V and 4 bases from J; junction bases left unmatched: 4. This CDR3 is 15 amino acids long. CDR1 KGHSH and CDR2 LQKENI come from the germline V gene. The CDR3 here is CASSPSGTGGYEQYF. The CDR3 DNA is TGTGCCAGCTCACCATCTGGGACAGGGGGTTACGAGCAGTACTTC. The full variable domain, rest sourced from reference TRBV18 and TRBJ2-7, is NAGVMQNPRHLVRRRGQEARLRCSPMKGHSHVYWYRQLPEEGLKFMVYLQKENIIDESGMPKERFSAEFPKEGPSILRIQQVVRGDSAAYFCASSPSGTGGYEQYFGPGTRLTVT.

This clone showed up just a few times. V usage is TRBV29-1 and J usage is TRBJ2-7; 8 bases agree with TRBD2. The CDR3 has 13 amino acids. V shed 5 bases, J shed 7 bases, and the junction held 10 bases outside the gene matches. CDR1 is SQVTM and CDR2 is ANQGSEA in the germline V gene. The CDR3 region has the DNA TGCAGCGTTTCGACTAGCGCCCTGGGGGAGCAGTACTTC. This codes for CSVSTSALGEQYF.

The chain couples TRBV30 to TRBJ2-7; 9 bases map to TRBD2. V lost 8 bases to trimming and J lost 2 bases; unmatched junction nucleotides: 7. Germline V gene lookup returns CDR1 GTSNPN and CDR2 SVGIG (reference sequence). This CDR3 has 13 residues. The CDR3 DNA follows: TGTGCCCTAGAGCGGGGGGCTACCTACGAGCAGTACTTC. Its protein product is CALERGATYEQYF. The whole variable domain, remainder taken from reference TRBV30 and TRBJ2-7, is SQTIHQWPATLVQPVGSPLSLECTVEGTSNPNLYWYRQAAGRGLQLLFYSVGIGQISSEVPQNLSASRPQDRQFILSSKKLLLSDSGFYLCALERGATYEQYFGPGTRLTVT.

In this sample, this clone turned up a few times. The chain is built from TRBV4-1 and TRBJ1-1; D ambiguous. The CDR3 runs to 15 residues. Germline V gene lookup returns CDR1 MGHRA and CDR2 YSYEKL. The ends were cut back, 1 base at V and 1 base at J, with 10 bases in the middle. CDR3 protein: CASSQGWAGNTEAFF. CDR3 bases: TGCGCCAGCAGCCAAGGATGGGCCGGGAACACTGAAGCTTTCTTT.

This clone was found a few times. CDR3 in DNA: TGTGCCAGCAGCGTGGGGAGCGGGGGGAGGGCAGATACGCAGTATTTT. Protein product: CASSVGSGGRADTQYF. The chain links TRBV9 to TRBJ2-3; 9 bases fit TRBD2. Trimming removed 2 bases from V and 4 bases from J; junction bases left unmatched: 8. CDR3 length: 16 amino acids. CDR1 and CDR2 from the germline V gene are SGDLS and YYNGEE.